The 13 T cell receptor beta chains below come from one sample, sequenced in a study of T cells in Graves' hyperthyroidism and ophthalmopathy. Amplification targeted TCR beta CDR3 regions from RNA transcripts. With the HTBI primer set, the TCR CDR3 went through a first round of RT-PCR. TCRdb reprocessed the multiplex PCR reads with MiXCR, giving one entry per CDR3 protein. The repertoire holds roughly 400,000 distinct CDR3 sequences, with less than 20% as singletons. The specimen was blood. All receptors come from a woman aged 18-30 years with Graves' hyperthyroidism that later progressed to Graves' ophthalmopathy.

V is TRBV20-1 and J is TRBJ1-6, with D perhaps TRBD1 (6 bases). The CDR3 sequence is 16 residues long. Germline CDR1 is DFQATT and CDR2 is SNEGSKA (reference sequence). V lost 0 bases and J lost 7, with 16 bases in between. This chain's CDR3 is CSARDQGRGGNSPLHF. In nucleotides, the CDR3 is TGCAGTGCTAGAGATCAAGGCAGGGGAGGGAATTCACCCCTCCACTTT.

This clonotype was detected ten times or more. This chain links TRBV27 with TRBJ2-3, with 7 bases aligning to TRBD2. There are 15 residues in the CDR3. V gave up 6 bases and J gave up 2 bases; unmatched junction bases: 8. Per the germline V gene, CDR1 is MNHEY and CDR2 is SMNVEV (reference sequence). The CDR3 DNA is TGTGCCAGCAGGGGATCACTAGCGCCCACAGATACGCAGTATTTT. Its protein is CASRGSLAPTDTQYF.

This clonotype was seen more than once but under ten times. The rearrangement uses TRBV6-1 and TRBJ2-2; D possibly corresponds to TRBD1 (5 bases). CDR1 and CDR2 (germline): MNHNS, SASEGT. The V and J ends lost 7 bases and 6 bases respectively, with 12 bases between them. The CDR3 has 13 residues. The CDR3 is CASIAQGSGELFF. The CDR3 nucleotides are TGTGCCAGCATTGCCCAGGGTTCCGGGGAGCTGTTTTTT.

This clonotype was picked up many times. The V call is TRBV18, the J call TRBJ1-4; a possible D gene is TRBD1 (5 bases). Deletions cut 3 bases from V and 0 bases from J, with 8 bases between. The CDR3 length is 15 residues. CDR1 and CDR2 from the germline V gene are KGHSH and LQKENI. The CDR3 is CASSPGRATNEKLFF. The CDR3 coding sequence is TGTGCCAGCTCACCCGGCAGGGCAACTAATGAAAAACTGTTTTTT.

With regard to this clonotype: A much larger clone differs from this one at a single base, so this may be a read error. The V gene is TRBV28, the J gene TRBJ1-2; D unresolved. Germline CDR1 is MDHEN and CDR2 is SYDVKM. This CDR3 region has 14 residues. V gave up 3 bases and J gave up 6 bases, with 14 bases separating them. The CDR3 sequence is CASSFGSAINGYTF. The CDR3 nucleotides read TGTGCCAGCAGTTTTGGCAGCGCGATCAATGGCTACACCTTC.

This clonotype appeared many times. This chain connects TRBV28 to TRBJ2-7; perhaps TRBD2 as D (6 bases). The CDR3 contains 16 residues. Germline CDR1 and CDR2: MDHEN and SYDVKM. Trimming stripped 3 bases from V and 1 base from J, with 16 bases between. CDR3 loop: CASSLTGGRNSYEQYF. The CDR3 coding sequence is TGTGCCAGCAGTTTGACTGGAGGGAGGAATTCCTACGAGCAGTACTTC.

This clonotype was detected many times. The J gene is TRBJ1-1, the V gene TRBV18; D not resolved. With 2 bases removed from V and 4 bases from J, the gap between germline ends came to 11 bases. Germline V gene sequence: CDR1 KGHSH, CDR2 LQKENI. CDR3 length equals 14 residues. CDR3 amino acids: CASSPGIWVTEAFF. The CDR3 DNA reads TGTGCCAGCTCACCAGGGATCTGGGTCACTGAAGCTTTCTTT.

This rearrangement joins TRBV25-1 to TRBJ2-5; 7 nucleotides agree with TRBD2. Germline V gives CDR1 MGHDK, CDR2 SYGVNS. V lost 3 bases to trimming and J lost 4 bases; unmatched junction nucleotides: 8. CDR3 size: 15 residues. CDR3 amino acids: CASSEAGGYGETQYF. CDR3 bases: TGTGCCAGCAGTGAGGCCGGGGGGTATGGAGAGACCCAGTACTTC.

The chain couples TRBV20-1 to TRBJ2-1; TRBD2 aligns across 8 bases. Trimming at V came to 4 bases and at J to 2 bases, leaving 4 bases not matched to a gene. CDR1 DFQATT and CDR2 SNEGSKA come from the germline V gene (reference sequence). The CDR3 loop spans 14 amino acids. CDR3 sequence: CSATEREPYNEQFF. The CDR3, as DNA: TGCAGTGCTACGGAGCGGGAGCCCTACAATGAGCAGTTCTTC.

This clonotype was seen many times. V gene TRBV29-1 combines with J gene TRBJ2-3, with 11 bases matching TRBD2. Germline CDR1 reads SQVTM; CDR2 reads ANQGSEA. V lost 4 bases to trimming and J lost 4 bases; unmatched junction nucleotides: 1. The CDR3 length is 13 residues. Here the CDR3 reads CSVGGLAADTQYF. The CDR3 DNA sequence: TGCAGCGTTGGGGGACTAGCGGCAGATACGCAGTATTTT.

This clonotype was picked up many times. The DNA of the CDR3 is TGCAGTGCTAGAACGTCTCTGGGGGTTGGAAACATTCAGTACTTC. Protein sequence: CSARTSLGVGNIQYF. V is TRBV20-1 and J is TRBJ2-4, with D perhaps being TRBD1 or TRBD2 (5 bases each). This CDR3 has 15 amino acids. Germline loops: CDR1 DFQATT, CDR2 SNEGSKA (reference sequence). V lost 2 bases to trimming and J lost 6 bases, with 17 bases between them.

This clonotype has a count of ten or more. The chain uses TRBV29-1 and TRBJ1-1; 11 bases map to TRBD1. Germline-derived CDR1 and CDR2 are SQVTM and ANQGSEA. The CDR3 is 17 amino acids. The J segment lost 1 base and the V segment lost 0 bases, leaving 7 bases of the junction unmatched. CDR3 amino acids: CSVEDLDRGRENTEAFF. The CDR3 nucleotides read TGCAGCGTTGAAGATCTGGACAGGGGGCGCGAGAACACTGAAGCTTTCTTT.

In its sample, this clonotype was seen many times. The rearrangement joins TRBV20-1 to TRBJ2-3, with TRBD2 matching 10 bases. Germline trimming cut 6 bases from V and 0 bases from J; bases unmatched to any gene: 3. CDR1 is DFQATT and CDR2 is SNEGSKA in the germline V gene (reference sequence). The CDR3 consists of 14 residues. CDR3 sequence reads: CSASGRGSTDTQYF. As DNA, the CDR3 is TGCAGTGCAAGCGGGAGGGGCAGCACAGATACGCAGTATTTT.